The T cell receptor beta chain described here comes from a study of blood T cell repertoires in COVID-19. Some clones are missing from TCRdb's copy, which holds only in-frame ones; the method was immunoSEQ multiplex PCR. The table includes around 30,000 clones, 90% detected once. Germline CDR1 GTSNPN, CDR2 SVGIG (reference sequence). Unmatched junction bases numbered 7, after V lost 0 bases and J lost 7 bases. This CDR3 has 15 amino acids. What was sequenced was peripheral blood. The clonotype was recovered from an older man with acute or convalescent COVID-19. The chain links TRBV30 to TRBJ2-3; 10 bases map to TRBD2. CDR3 DNA: TGTGCCTGGAGTGTACCGAGCGGGGGGGGAAATACGCAGTATTTT. This translates into CAWSVPSGGGNTQYF.